The 26 T cell receptor beta chains reported below all come from one sample, sequenced in a study of cytomegalovirus exposure and HLA in healthy donors. Primers included in the PCR were 60 Vbeta and 13 Jbeta primers. The table came from immunoSEQ multiplex PCR; TCRdb's copy has only in-frame clones and leaves some out. The data hold about 190,000 clones, with roughly 81% observed a single time. The source material was PBMCs. These receptors came from a woman in her twenties or thirties in good health and CMV-seropositive.

This clone was counted between two and nine times. V and J are TRBV28 and TRBJ1-5, with D unresolved. V lost 6 bases and J 0 bases, leaving 12 bases between the germline ends. The germline gives CDR1 MDHEN, CDR2 SYDVKM. The CDR3 is 15 residues long. The CDR3: CASSPDTFSNQPQHF. The CDR3, as DNA: TGTGCCAGCAGCCCAGACACCTTTAGCAATCAGCCCCAGCATTTT.

This sequence joins TRBV7-9 and TRBJ2-2; D might be TRBD1 (5 bases). CDR1 and CDR2 (germline): SEHNR, FQNEAQ (reference sequence). This CDR3 is built from 15 residues. The V and J ends lost 3 bases and 7 bases respectively, with 15 bases between them. CDR3 bases: TGTGCCAGCAGCTTCATCGGCAGGGTGGTCGGGGAGCTGTTTTTT. It yields the protein CASSFIGRVVGELFF.

The V and J genes are TRBV5-1 and TRBJ2-3, with 7 bases identical to TRBD2. Trimming cost V 1 base and J 6 bases; bases outside gene matches: 5. The CDR3 is 14 amino acids. The germline V gene has CDR1 SGHRS and CDR2 YFSETQ. CDR3 nucleotide sequence: TGCGCCAGCAGCTTGACCGGGAGGCTGGATACGCAGTATTTT. Translated, it gives CASSLTGRLDTQYF.

A single count supports this clone. The rearrangement links TRBV7-6 to TRBJ2-1; the match to TRBD2 covers 7 bases. The J segment lost 1 base and the V segment lost 3 bases, leaving 9 bases of the junction unmatched. Germline V CDR1 and CDR2: SGHVS, FNYEAQ. The CDR3 is made up of 17 amino acids. Here the CDR3 reads CASSFFVQAGSYNEQFF. The CDR3 DNA follows: TGTGCCAGCAGCTTTTTTGTCCAAGCGGGATCCTACAATGAGCAGTTCTTC.

In its sample, this clone was seen once. The rearrangement joins TRBV9 to TRBJ1-1, with D tentatively TRBD1 (6 bases). Germline values: CDR1 SGDLS, CDR2 YYNGEE. V shed 0 bases and J shed 1 base, with 13 bases lying between them. The CDR3 loop spans 16 amino acids. Here the CDR3 reads CASSVGQGPRNTEAFF. The CDR3 region has the DNA TGTGCCAGCAGCGTAGGGCAGGGGCCACGGAACACTGAAGCTTTCTTT.

This rearrangement joins TRBV13 to TRBJ2-1, with D perhaps matching TRBD2 (6 bases). V was shortened by 6 bases and J by 0 bases, with 15 bases between the two germline ends. In germline, CDR1 is PRHDT, CDR2 FYEKMQ (reference sequence). The CDR3 contains 16 residues. The CDR3 spells CASSSTSPSSYNEQFF. The CDR3 DNA reads as TGTGCCAGCAGTTCCACTAGCCCAAGCTCCTACAATGAGCAGTTCTTC.

CDR3 sequence reads: CASSFGASGSEQFF. In DNA form, the CDR3 reads TGTGCCAGCAGCTTTGGGGCCTCGGGCAGTGAGCAGTTCTTC. The chain combines TRBV11-2 with TRBJ2-1, with a weak D call TRBD1 (5 bases). The CDR3 consists of 14 residues. From germline, CDR1 is SGHAT and CDR2 FQNNGV. V lost 3 bases to trimming and J lost 9 bases, with 15 bases between them.

The chain is built from TRBV7-9 and TRBJ1-4, with 8 bases identical to TRBD1. The CDR3 covers 17 residues. Germline CDR1 SEHNR, CDR2 FQNEAQ (reference sequence). V was clipped by 4 bases and J by 4 bases; unmatched bases: 11. The chain's CDR3 is CASSSSPKTGDNEKLFF. The DNA of the CDR3 is TGTGCCAGCAGCTCCTCTCCCAAGACAGGGGATAATGAAAAACTGTTTTTT. Variable domain in full (rest from reference TRBV7-9 and TRBJ1-4): DTGVSQNPRHKITKRGQNVTFRCDPISEHNRLYWYRQTLGQGPEFLTYFQNEAQLEKSRLLSDRFSAERPKGSFSTLEIQRTEQGDSAMYLCASSSSPKTGDNEKLFFGSGTQLSVL.

V usage is TRBV29-1 and J usage is TRBJ2-3; D may be TRBD1 (5 bases). The CDR3 covers 14 residues. Germline V gene sequence: CDR1 SQVTM, CDR2 ANQGSEA. Trimming cost V 6 bases and J 1 base, with 14 bases left between them. The CDR3 reads CSVASRVGTDTQYF. As DNA, the CDR3 is TGCAGCGTGGCCTCCAGGGTAGGCACAGATACGCAGTATTTT.

The genes are TRBV2 and TRBJ2-5; 13 bases align to TRBD2. The DNA end lines up better with TRBJ2-7; the J call may be wrong. The germline CDR1 and CDR2 sequences are SNHLY and FYNNEI. The CDR3 consists of 20 residues. The CDR3 DNA reads TGTGCCAGCAGTGCCGGGGGACTAGCGGGATCTGGGTTTATCTCCTACGAGCAGTACTTC. Protein product: CASSAGGLAGSGFISYEQYF.

The genes are TRBV7-2 and TRBJ1-5; D uncertain. Trimming removed 4 bases from V and 9 bases from J, with 16 bases in between. The CDR3 is 14 residues long. Germline V CDR1 and CDR2: SGHTA, FQGNSA. DNA for the CDR3: TGTGCCAGCAGCTCCCGGGTCGGTGCGGGGCCCCAGCATTTT. Residues: CASSSRVGAGPQHF.

V gene TRBV20-1 combines with J gene TRBJ1-2; D not certain. Germline V gene data show CDR1 as DFQATT and CDR2 as SNEGSKA (reference sequence). Trimming shortened V by 3 bases and J by 8 bases, and 10 bases separated the two germline ends. The CDR3 covers 11 residues. CDR3 in DNA: TGCAGTGCTAGTTCGGTTTGGGGCTACACCTTC. This translates into CSASSVWGYTF.

This clone has a handful of counts. The V gene is TRBV19, the J gene TRBJ2-1; 14 bases align to TRBD2. The CDR3 contains 15 residues. Trimming removed 5 bases from V and 6 bases from J; junction bases left unmatched: 3. From germline, CDR1 is LNHDA and CDR2 SQIVND (reference sequence). This CDR3 reads CASSFGLAGGNEQFF. CDR3 sequence (DNA): TGTGCCAGTAGTTTCGGACTAGCGGGAGGCAATGAGCAGTTCTTC.

The J gene is TRBJ2-2, the V gene TRBV5-1; 8 nucleotides align to TRBD2. The V and J ends lost 4 bases and 7 bases, in that order; junction bases with no gene match: 12. Germline assignment: CDR1 SGHRS and CDR2 YFSETQ. This CDR3 spans 16 amino acids. The chain's CDR3 is CASSLGAGVGGGELFF. The CDR3, as DNA: TGCGCCAGCAGCCTCGGAGCGGGAGTAGGGGGCGGGGAGCTGTTTTTT.

The chain is built from TRBV4-1 and TRBJ2-1, with TRBD2 matching 8 bases. The CDR3 consists of 16 residues. V shed 0 bases and J 7 bases; nucleotides not matched to a gene: 8. The germline V gene encodes CDR1 MGHRA and CDR2 YSYEKL. The CDR3 spells CASSQDPSGLLNEQFF. The CDR3 nucleotides read TGCGCCAGCAGCCAAGATCCTAGCGGGCTCCTAAATGAGCAGTTCTTC.

V usage is TRBV7-9 and J usage is TRBJ1-5; D unresolved. Trimming pared 4 bases from V and 4 bases from J, leaving 5 bases between. The CDR3 length is 12 residues. Germline CDR1 and CDR2: SEHNR and FQNEAQ (reference sequence). CDR3 coding DNA: TGTGCCAGCAGCTCCATGAATCAGCCCCAGCATTTT. This codes for CASSSMNQPQHF. Combining the CDR3 with reference TRBV7-9 and TRBJ1-5 gives the whole variable domain DTGVSQNPRHKITKRGQNVTFRCDPISEHNRLYWYRQTLGQGPEFLTYFQNEAQLEKSRLLSDRFSAERPKGSFSTLEIQRTEQGDSAMYLCASSSMNQPQHFGDGTRLSIL.

The rearrangement uses TRBV28 and TRBJ2-7; TRBD1 might be the D (5 bases). This CDR3 comprises 14 residues. Germline V lookup: CDR1 MDHEN, CDR2 SYDVKM. V lost 5 bases and J lost 0, with 11 bases in between. For the CDR3, the DNA is TGTGCCAGCAGTGGACATCGCAACTCCTACGAGCAGTACTTC. Its protein product is CASSGHRNSYEQYF. The full variable domain, completed using reference TRBV28 and TRBJ2-7, is DVKVTQSSRYLVKRTGEKVFLECVQDMDHENMFWYRQDPGLGLRLIYFSYDVKMKEKGDIPEGYSVSREKKERFSLILESASTNQTSMYLCASSGHRNSYEQYFGPGTRLTVT.

The J gene is TRBJ2-7, the V gene TRBV5-1, with TRBD1 matching over 9 bases. This CDR3 has 14 residues. Per germline, CDR1 SGHRS and CDR2 YFSETQ. V dropped 4 bases and J dropped 4; count of bases not matched to a gene: 6. This chain's CDR3 is CASSRDREIYEQYF. The CDR3 DNA follows: TGCGCCAGCAGCCGGGACAGGGAAATTTACGAGCAGTACTTC.

This chain connects TRBV9 to TRBJ2-3, with 14 positions matching TRBD2. The germline gives CDR1 SGDLS, CDR2 YYNGEE. The CDR3 covers 13 residues. V lost 10 bases, J lost 6 bases, and 4 bases stayed unmatched. CDR3 amino acids: CASGTSGSDTQYF. The DNA of the CDR3 is TGTGCCTCTGGGACTAGCGGGAGTGATACGCAGTATTTT.

The chain employs TRBV18 and TRBJ2-5, with D perhaps TRBD1 (6 bases). The V end was cut by 3 bases, the J end by 4 bases, with 15 bases between. Germline CDR1 is KGHSH and CDR2 is LQKENI. The length of the CDR3 is 15 residues. The CDR3 is CASSPQQGLGETQYF. CDR3 DNA: TGTGCCAGCTCACCGCAGCAGGGGTTAGGAGAGACCCAGTACTTC. Based on the CDR3 plus reference TRBV18 and TRBJ2-5, the full variable domain is NAGVMQNPRHLVRRRGQEARLRCSPMKGHSHVYWYRQLPEEGLKFMVYLQKENIIDESGMPKERFSAEFPKEGPSILRIQQVVRGDSAAYFCASSPQQGLGETQYFGPGTRLLVL.

The V and J genes are TRBV28 and TRBJ2-7; the D gene is possibly TRBD2 (6 bases). Trimming shortened V by 5 bases and J by 0 bases, and 14 bases separated the two germline ends. This CDR3 has 15 residues. Germline CDR1 MDHEN, CDR2 SYDVKM. CDR3: CASSDGLDYSYEQYF. CDR3 DNA: TGTGCCAGCAGTGATGGACTGGACTACTCCTACGAGCAGTACTTC.

This clone appeared once. CDR3: CASSSYYQETQYF. DNA of the CDR3: TGTGCCAGCAGCTCCTACTACCAAGAGACCCAGTACTTC. V is TRBV5-6 and J is TRBJ2-5; D unresolved. The germline V gene encodes CDR1 SGHDT and CDR2 YYEEEE. There are 13 residues in the CDR3. V lost 3 bases, J lost 0 bases, and 6 bases lay in between.

The chain is built from TRBV10-3 and TRBJ2-7; 8 nucleotides line up with TRBD1. The trim removed 11 bases at V and 0 bases at J, leaving 12 bases unmatched. There are 15 residues in the CDR3. The germline gives CDR1 ENHRY, CDR2 SYGVKD. CDR3: CAFQHRDRSSYEQYF. The CDR3, as DNA: TGTGCCTTTCAGCACCGGGACAGGAGCTCCTACGAGCAGTACTTC.

The chain is built from TRBV5-6 and TRBJ1-1; a weak D match, TRBD1 (6 bases). With 0 bases removed from V and 0 bases from J, the gap between germline ends came to 18 bases. Germline loops: CDR1 SGHDT, CDR2 YYEEEE. The CDR3 spans 18 residues. The chain's CDR3 is CASSLEQGVSALNTEAFF. In DNA, the CDR3 is TGTGCCAGCAGCTTGGAACAGGGTGTCTCAGCCTTGAACACTGAAGCTTTCTTT.

The chain carries TRBV10-1 and TRBJ2-7, with TRBD1 matching over 7 bases. This CDR3 spans 14 amino acids. The germline CDR1 and CDR2 sequences are WNHNN and SYGVQD (reference sequence). Trimming took 4 bases from V and 6 from J; bases not matched to a gene: 9. In DNA, the CDR3 is TGCGCCAGCAGTGCCGTGACAGGGTCTGTCGAGCAGTACTTC. Amino acid sequence: CASSAVTGSVEQYF.

This sequence joins TRBV5-6 and TRBJ2-5; D gene uncertain. The DNA end is more similar to TRBJ2-7, so the J call may be wrong. The CDR3 contains 13 residues. Looked up from germline, CDR1 is SGHDT and CDR2 is YYEEEE. DNA for the CDR3: TGTGCCAGCAGCCGTTCCCGAGAGTACGAGCAGTACTTC. Residues: CASSRSREYEQYF.